This T cell receptor (beta chain) was obtained from a study of blood T cells in healthy people across ages. A second PCR of roughly 7 to 11 cycles used a sample-barcoded 5' primer and a J-beta primer mix. Each cDNA molecule, via a template-switch adaptor with 12 random nucleotides, was tagged. TCRdb re-analysed the 5' RACE reads in MiXCR, keeping a single row per CDR3 protein. The sample includes approximately 1,700,000 distinct CDR3 sequences, approximately 40% seen only once; the top ten take roughly 23%. Overall study results and limits: Long-lived and aged donors differed, with more naive CD4+ cells and higher diversity in the long-lived. Older age coincided with a roughly linear decline in TCR beta diversity per million T cells. When one million T cells were used, diversity estimates were thought to be underestimates.

V lost 5 bases and J lost 8, with 10 bases in between. Germline assignment: CDR1 LGHDT and CDR2 YNNKEL (reference sequence). The CDR3 consists of 12 residues. This clonotype has a handful of counts. No antigen is known for it. The sequence was collected from a human donor in good health. V and J are TRBV3-1 and TRBJ2-1; D is undetermined. The sample comprised blood. CDR3: CASSIGRYEQFF. The CDR3 nucleotides are TGTGCCAGCAGCATCGGTAGGTATGAGCAGTTCTTC.